This section outlines one TCR beta chain sequence together with its context. These data are taken from a study of radiotherapy plus CTLA-4 blockade in lung cancer. Sequenced by immunoSEQ multiplex PCR; TCRdb stores in-frame clones only, minus some. The sample has roughly 97,000 clones, 65% to 85% seen once. Sequencing was performed on peripheral blood, taken from a patient treated with radiotherapy plus ipilimumab. This receptor was obtained from a human donor with non-small cell lung cancer who had a partial response to radiotherapy plus ipilimumab. Some clones in this sample may be carry-over from other donors' samples.

CDR3 sequence: CASSLSAWGATNEKLFF. CDR3 DNA sequence: TGCGCCAGCAGCTTGTCCGCTTGGGGGGCAACTAATGAAAAACTGTTTTTT. This chain connects TRBV5-1 to TRBJ1-4, with TRBD1 as a possible D gene (5 bases). The CDR3 is 17 residues long. Germline lookup yields CDR1 SGHRS and CDR2 YFSETQ. V lost 1 base to trimming and J lost 0 bases, with 13 bases between them.